Listed here are 17 T cell receptor beta chains from one sample, sequenced in a study of T cells in Graves' hyperthyroidism and ophthalmopathy. Amplified regions were TCR beta CDR3 sequences from RNA transcripts. An initial round of RT-PCR targeting the TCR CDR3 relied on the HTBI primer set. TCRdb ran MiXCR on the multiplex PCR reads and lists one entry per CDR3 protein. The table records about 380,000 distinct CDR3 sequences, around 18% of them present only once. Sequencing was performed on blood. The receptors originated from a man between 18 and 35 years old with Graves' ophthalmopathy.

The table lists this clonotype with a count of one. Because the CDR3's place on the DNA is in doubt, the DNA is left out and the CDR3 is given as listed by TCRdb. The chain carries TRBV5-1 and TRBJ2-7; whether TRBD2, the table's D call, matches the DNA was not checked. CDR1 and CDR2 from the germline V gene are SGHRS and YFSETQ. A total of 20 residues make up the CDR3, ends included. The CDR3 reads CASSFYICSARYRTSYEQYF.

The chain is built from TRBV6-5 and TRBJ1-6; 9 nucleotides match TRBD1. This CDR3 spans 16 amino acids. Germline CDR1 is MNHEY and CDR2 is SVGAGI. With V trimmed by 0 bases and J by 7 bases, 4 bases remained unmatched. DNA of the CDR3: TGTGCCAGCAGTTACTCTTGGGACAGGGCAAATTCACCCCTCCACTTT. It specifies CASSYSWDRANSPLHF.

This clonotype was recorded at least ten times. The J gene is TRBJ2-7, the V gene TRBV11-2; D remains unclear. The V gene lost 4 bases and the J gene lost 4 bases, with 5 bases spanning the gap. This CDR3 contains 11 residues. Germline V gives CDR1 SGHAT, CDR2 FQNNGV. In nucleotides, the CDR3 is TGTGCCAGCAGCTCTAATTACGAGCAGTACTTC. Translating gives CASSSNYEQYF.

This sequence joins TRBV6-1 and TRBJ1-2; D not resolved. Per the germline V gene, CDR1 is MNHNS and CDR2 is SASEGT. Trimming cost V 2 bases and J 5 bases, with 3 bases left between them. The CDR3 totals 11 residues. The CDR3 DNA follows: TGTGCCAGCAGTGAATGGTATGGCTACACCTTC. Translating gives CASSEWYGYTF.

This chain links TRBV9 with TRBJ2-2, with a tentative D call TRBD1 (6 bases). Trimming removed 5 bases at V and 4 bases at J, with 18 bases between. The CDR3 runs 16 residues. The germline V gene encodes CDR1 SGDLS and CDR2 YYNGEE. CDR3 bases: TGTGCCAGCAGACCCCGGGACAAGTCGGGCACCGGGGAGCTGTTTTTT. Its protein product is CASRPRDKSGTGELFF. Variable domain in full (rest from reference TRBV9 and TRBJ2-2): DSGVTQTPKHLITATGQRVTLRCSPRSGDLSVYWYQQSLDQGLQFLIQYYNGEERAKGNILERFSAQQFPDLHSELNLSSLELGDSALYFCASRPRDKSGTGELFFGEGSRLTVL.

The sample holds a few counts of this clonotype. This chain connects TRBV29-1 to TRBJ2-2; D possibly uses TRBD1 or TRBD2 (5 bases each). Germline CDR1 SQVTM, CDR2 ANQGSEA. The CDR3 is 13 residues long. V lost 5 bases and J 7 bases, leaving 14 bases between the germline ends. CDR3 sequence reads: CSVRDGQHGELFF. The CDR3 DNA follows: TGCAGCGTTAGGGACGGGCAGCACGGGGAGCTGTTTTTT.

The rearrangement joins TRBV9 to TRBJ2-7, with TRBD1 matching 9 bases. Germline CDR1 and CDR2: SGDLS and YYNGEE. The CDR3 is made up of 17 amino acids. The trim removed 4 bases at V and 2 bases at J, leaving 13 bases unmatched. The CDR3 loop is CASSSTSGTGQTYEQYF. As DNA, the CDR3 is TGTGCCAGCAGCTCCACCTCCGGGACAGGGCAAACCTACGAGCAGTACTTC.

About this clonotype: A much larger clone is a single base away; this may be a read error. This chain uses TRBV6-5 with TRBJ1-3; 7 nucleotides line up with TRBD1. Per the germline V gene, CDR1 is MNHEY and CDR2 is SVGAGI. The CDR3 length is 17 residues. V lost 0 bases, J lost 1 base, and 6 bases stayed unmatched. The CDR3: CASSYSEGATSGNTIYF. The CDR3 DNA reads as TGTGCCAGCAGTTACTCGGAGGGGGCTACGTCTGGAAACACCATATATTTT.

This clonotype has more than one count but fewer than ten. V usage is TRBV29-1 and J usage is TRBJ1-5; 7 bases are shared with TRBD1. This CDR3 comprises 13 residues. V gave up 8 bases and J gave up 2 bases; unmatched junction bases: 6. Germline CDR1 SQVTM, CDR2 ANQGSEA. Here the CDR3 DNA reads TGCAGCATCGGAGGGACAGGCAATCAGCCCCAGCATTTT. It codes for CSIGGTGNQPQHF.

This clonotype has a handful of counts. V gene TRBV12-3 or TRBV12-4 combines with J gene TRBJ1-2, with 8 nucleotides matching TRBD1. The CDR3 is 13 amino acids. The junction had 8 bases not matched to a gene; V was cut back by 6 bases and J by 8 bases. The chain's CDR3 is CASSLGQADGYTF. The CDR3 DNA reads as TGTGCCAGCAGCCTGGGACAGGCCGACGGCTACACCTTC.

This clonotype was found many times. The CDR3 DNA is TGCGCCAGCAGCCCTTCGACAGCGGCGAACACCGGGGAGCTGTTTTTT. It yields the protein CASSPSTAANTGELFF. The rearrangement uses TRBV5-1 and TRBJ2-2; D tentatively reads TRBD1 or TRBD2 (5 bases each). Germline V gives CDR1 SGHRS, CDR2 YFSETQ. Trimming cost V 4 bases and J 0 bases, with 13 bases left between them. The CDR3 covers 16 residues.

The chain recombines TRBV7-9 with TRBJ2-1, with 16 positions matching TRBD2. The V gene end was trimmed by 6 bases and the J gene end by 2 bases; junction bases not matched to a gene: 7. This CDR3 comprises 18 residues. Germline assignment: CDR1 SEHNR and CDR2 FQNEAQ (reference sequence). Written as DNA, the CDR3 is TGTGCCAGCAGGGGGACTAGCGGGGGGGCCCCTACCTACAATGAGCAGTTCTTC. Translating gives CASRGTSGGAPTYNEQFF.

The rearrangement links TRBV3-1 to TRBJ2-5, with D perhaps given as TRBD1 or TRBD2 (5 bases each). Germline V CDR1 and CDR2: LGHDT, YNNKEL (reference sequence). With 5 bases removed from V and 5 bases from J, the gap between germline ends came to 15 bases. The CDR3 loop spans 14 amino acids. The CDR3 loop reads CASSSWDRQETQYF. For the CDR3, the DNA is TGTGCCAGCAGCTCATGGGACCGCCAGGAGACCCAGTACTTC.

This clonotype was observed at least ten times. The chain uses TRBV9 and TRBJ1-1; D remains ambiguous. V lost 3 bases and J 3 bases, leaving 15 bases between the germline ends. This CDR3 is 15 amino acids long. CDR1 SGDLS and CDR2 YYNGEE come from the germline V gene. As DNA, the CDR3 is TGTGCCAGCAGCGGCTTTTCCGACCCGGACACTGAAGCTTTCTTT. Protein: CASSGFSDPDTEAFF.

This chain connects TRBV24-1 to TRBJ2-5; 10 bases agree with TRBD1. The CDR3 extends over 16 amino acids. Germline V gives CDR1 KGHDR, CDR2 SFDVKD. After removal of 5 bases from V and 0 bases from J, the junction contained 5 bases not matched to a gene. CDR3: CATSVSDRGYQETQYF. DNA of the CDR3: TGTGCCACCAGTGTTTCGGACAGGGGGTACCAAGAGACCCAGTACTTC.

This clonotype was counted at least ten times. The chain recombines TRBV27 with TRBJ2-1; no definite D call. Per the germline V gene, CDR1 is MNHEY and CDR2 is SMNVEV (reference sequence). There are 15 residues in the CDR3. V was cut by 5 bases and J by 4 bases, with 15 bases left in between. The CDR3 protein is CASSQTPDLYNEQFF. Here the CDR3 DNA reads TGTGCCAGCAGTCAGACCCCCGACCTTTACAATGAGCAGTTCTTC.

This chain connects TRBV20-1 to TRBJ1-4; D remains ambiguous. Germline-derived CDR1 and CDR2 are DFQATT and SNEGSKA (reference sequence). The CDR3 runs to 13 residues. Between the trimmed V and J ends, which lost 3 bases and 8 bases, there was a span of 13 bases. The CDR3 DNA sequence: TGCAGTGCTAGTCTGGGGATTTGGGAAAAACTGTTTTTT. Translated: CSASLGIWEKLFF.